The present entry profiles one TCR beta chain with its context. The antigen is not known. This sample was taken from a study of monozygotic twins with inflammatory bowel disease. Findings and caveats of the study: TCRbeta inverse Simpson diversity was decreased in IBD patients versus healthy co-twins. The existence of one strong signal or clonotype linked to IBD lacked support. Clonotype overlap with others was lower in IBD patients than in healthy twins, a difference that was greatest with disease activity. Part of the variability in patient repertoires may have come from differing immunosuppressive treatments.

The CDR3 has 16 residues. Germline CDR1 is KGHDR and CDR2 is SFDVKD. TCRdb re-called the 5' RACE reads; one entry per CDR3 protein, DNA not given. The sample data list about 440,000 distinct CDR3 sequences. The gene calls are TRBV24-1 and TRBJ2-1; TCRdb selects TRBD2, and the lack of DNA leaves this call unchecked. This TCR was recovered from a human donor with ulcerative colitis or Crohn's disease, or a healthy co-twin of an affected twin (not recorded which). Sequenced material: blood. CDR3 residues: CATSDSLAGAYNEQFF.